Shown below are 20 T cell receptor beta chains from a single sample sequenced in a study of post-analysis software for immune sequencing data. The TCR beta cDNA libraries carried unique molecular identifiers. TCRdb reprocessed the PCR reads via MiXCR and lists one record per CDR3 protein. This sample has roughly 700,000 distinct CDR3 sequences, with less than 35% found just once. Regarding the study as a whole: When patients were compared with controls, four to six TRBV segments were more frequent, TRBV5-6, TRBV5-1 and TRBV20-1 among them.

These receptors are not linked to any known antigen. Sequencing was carried out using blood. The receptors shown here come from a girl aged 10 to 17 with multiple sclerosis.

CDR3 DNA: TGTGCCAGCAGTCACCCAACTAGTCCCAATGAGCAGTTCTTC. Translation: CASSHPTSPNEQFF. The V gene is TRBV28, the J gene TRBJ2-1; perhaps TRBD2 as D (5 bases). V was cut by 5 bases and J by 6 bases, with 14 bases left in between. The V gene's germline CDR1 is MDHEN and CDR2 SYDVKM. The CDR3 totals 14 residues. Full variable domain (outside the CDR3, taken from reference TRBV28 and TRBJ2-1): DVKVTQSSRYLVKRTGEKVFLECVQDMDHENMFWYRQDPGLGLRLIYFSYDVKMKEKGDIPEGYSVSREKKERFSLILESASTNQTSMYLCASSHPTSPNEQFFGPGTRLTVL.

This chain uses TRBV7-2 with TRBJ1-2, with a weak D call TRBD1 (6 bases). The CDR3 extends over 15 amino acids. Germline CDR1 SGHTA, CDR2 FQGNSA. Trimming left V 3 bases short and J 0 bases short, with 11 bases between. In DNA form, the CDR3 reads TGTGCCAGCAGCTTTGGGGGGCCAGCTAACTATGGCTACACCTTC. Its protein is CASSFGGPANYGYTF.

V is TRBV19 and J is TRBJ2-7, with 7 nucleotides matching TRBD1. Germline V gives CDR1 LNHDA, CDR2 SQIVND (reference sequence). The J segment lost 5 bases and the V segment lost 5 bases, leaving 9 bases of the junction unmatched. This CDR3 comprises 14 residues. The CDR3 is CASSGQGVNDEQYF. The CDR3 DNA is TGTGCCAGTAGTGGCCAGGGGGTAAACGACGAGCAGTACTTC.

Only a few counts were recorded for this clonotype. The chain couples TRBV20-1 to TRBJ1-5, with a possible D match to TRBD1 (5 bases). Trimming pared 3 bases from V and 3 bases from J, leaving 12 bases between. Germline V lookup: CDR1 DFQATT, CDR2 SNEGSKA (reference sequence). This CDR3 has 14 residues. The CDR3 region has the DNA TGCAGTGCTAGCAGACAGCAGTACAATCAGCCCCAGCATTTT. Amino acid sequence: CSASRQQYNQPQHF.

Ten or more counts support this clonotype. This chain joins TRBV20-1 and TRBJ2-5, with TRBD1 matching 8 bases. This CDR3 has 15 residues. V lost 1 base and J lost 5; bases outside the gene matches: 9. Germline values: CDR1 DFQATT, CDR2 SNEGSKA (reference sequence). CDR3 bases: TGCAGTGCTAGAGGCCCCAGGGGGCGGGTGGAGACCCAGTACTTC. Protein: CSARGPRGRVETQYF.

This chain links TRBV12-3 or TRBV12-4 with TRBJ2-1; no clear D gene. The ends were cut back, 8 bases at V and 12 bases at J, with 11 bases in the middle. The CDR3 extends over 10 amino acids. The CDR3 loop is CASSQDMQFF. The CDR3, as DNA: TGTGCCAGCTCCCAGGATATGCAGTTCTTC.

The rearrangement uses TRBV5-1 and TRBJ1-2; no firm D call. This CDR3 is 14 amino acids long. Germline CDR1 reads SGHRS; CDR2 reads YFSETQ. V lost 5 bases and J lost 5, with 16 bases in between. The CDR3 loop reads CASRAIGPRYGYTF. The CDR3 DNA is TGCGCCAGCAGGGCGATAGGACCGAGGTATGGCTACACCTTC.

This clonotype occurred once. The CDR3 here is CASSPRGGPYNEQYF. Here the CDR3 DNA reads TGTGCCAGCAGTCCCCGGGGGGGGCCATACAATGAGCAGTACTTC. The chain recombines TRBV12-3 or TRBV12-4 with TRBJ2-1, with 8 bases that match TRBD2. The J call is doubtful: the DNA matches TRBJ2-7 better. The length of the CDR3 is 15 residues.

In this sample, this clonotype turned up a few times. The chain links TRBV7-2 to TRBJ2-7, with D perhaps assigned TRBD1 or TRBD2 (5 bases each). Germline CDR1 reads SGHTA; CDR2 reads FQGNSA. The CDR3 runs to 14 residues. The germline V and J ends were trimmed by 5 bases and 3 bases, with 14 bases remaining between them. The CDR3 nucleotides read TGTGCCAGCAGCCTCCGTTGGGGGAGCTACGAGCAGTACTTC. This codes for CASSLRWGSYEQYF.

This clonotype has a handful of counts. The rearrangement uses TRBV15 and TRBJ1-5; D gene unclear. V was trimmed by 1 base and J by 4 bases, leaving 8 bases between them. This CDR3 contains 14 residues. CDR1 LNHNV and CDR2 YYDKDF come from the germline V gene (reference sequence). In DNA form, the CDR3 reads TGTGCCACCAGCAGAGTGGCAGCTAATCAGCCCCAGCATTTT. This sequence encodes CATSRVAANQPQHF.

The CDR3 loop is CASSSLAGQGSYEQYF. The CDR3 nucleotides read TGTGCCAGCAGCTCTCTGGCAGGACAGGGCTCCTACGAGCAGTACTTC. This chain links TRBV7-9 with TRBJ2-7; 8 bases align to TRBD1. CDR3 length: 16 amino acids. V dropped 4 bases and J dropped 0; count of bases not matched to a gene: 8. Germline V gene sequence: CDR1 SEHNR, CDR2 FQNEAQ (reference sequence).

Comments on this clonotype: A single base separates this from a much larger clone, so it may be a read error. The rearrangement uses TRBV13 and TRBJ1-2; unclear D gene. The CDR3 covers 12 residues. Per the germline V gene, CDR1 is PRHDT and CDR2 is FYEKMQ (reference sequence). V lost 5 bases, J lost 3 bases, and 7 bases lay in between. The CDR3 DNA reads TGTGCCAGCAGCAAGACGGACTATGGCTACACCTTC. Amino acids: CASSKTDYGYTF.

In this sample, this clonotype turned up a few times. This rearrangement joins TRBV20-1 to TRBJ2-1; perhaps TRBD2 as D (5 bases). The CDR3 totals 16 residues. The germline V and J ends were trimmed by 3 bases and 0 bases, with 15 bases remaining between them. Germline CDR1 is DFQATT and CDR2 is SNEGSKA (reference sequence). CDR3 amino acids: CSARGAGLPSYNEQFF. In DNA, the CDR3 is TGCAGTGCTAGGGGCGCCGGACTCCCCTCCTACAATGAGCAGTTCTTC.

The J gene is TRBJ2-5, the V gene TRBV28, with D unclear. Matching the DNA end better, TRBJ2-7 makes the J call doubtful. The V gene's germline CDR1 is MDHEN and CDR2 SYDVKM. The length of the CDR3 is 14 residues. The CDR3: CASSSGVAVGEQYF. In DNA, the CDR3 is TGTGCCAGCAGTTCGGGCGTGGCGGTTGGCGAGCAGTACTTC.

The chain couples TRBV2 to TRBJ2-3; D remains unclear. CDR1 SNHLY and CDR2 FYNNEI come from the germline V gene. V gave up 4 bases and J gave up 6 bases, with 8 bases separating them. The CDR3 has 12 amino acids. CDR3 coding DNA: TGTGCCAGCAGTGGGTCCAGCGATACGCAGTATTTT. As protein: CASSGSSDTQYF.

This clonotype showed up many times. CDR3 protein: CASSPIEETQYF. The DNA of the CDR3 is TGTGCCAGCTCACCAATAGAAGAGACCCAGTACTTC. The chain uses TRBV18 and TRBJ2-5; D gene uncertain. Germline V gene sequence: CDR1 KGHSH, CDR2 LQKENI. CDR3 length equals 12 residues. V lost 2 bases and J 3 bases, leaving 4 bases between the germline ends. The complete variable domain, with remaining parts taken from reference TRBV18 and TRBJ2-5, reads NAGVMQNPRHLVRRRGQEARLRCSPMKGHSHVYWYRQLPEEGLKFMVYLQKENIIDESGMPKERFSAEFPKEGPSILRIQQVVRGDSAAYFCASSPIEETQYFGPGTRLLVL.

Notes on this clonotype: No conserved phenylalanine or tryptophan ends this CDR3, so it is likely a read error. CDR3 amino acids: CASSPPPGFGNTIYY. The CDR3 coding sequence is TGTGCCAGCAGTCCTCCCCCGGGTTTTGGAAACACCATATATTAT. The chain uses TRBV6-5 and TRBJ1-3, with D hard to call. The CDR3 is 15 residues long. Looked up from germline, CDR1 is MNHEY and CDR2 is SVGAGI. The V end lost 5 bases, the J end lost 3 bases, and 14 bases lay between the germline ends.

In its sample, this clonotype was seen many times. V usage is TRBV9 and J usage is TRBJ1-2, with 7 bases identical to TRBD1. Germline CDR1 reads SGDLS; CDR2 reads YYNGEE. The length of the CDR3 is 13 residues. V was pared by 3 bases and J by 4 bases, with 3 bases of the junction left unmatched. CDR3 sequence: CASSGPGGYGYTF. CDR3 DNA: TGTGCCAGCAGCGGACCAGGGGGCTATGGCTACACCTTC.

This CDR3 is CASSWDRGKKGDTQYF. The CDR3 DNA is TGTGCCAGCAGCTGGGACAGGGGAAAAAAGGGAGATACGCAGTATTTT. The chain has TRBV7-9 and TRBJ2-3; 10 bases match TRBD1. The J segment lost 5 bases and the V segment lost 4 bases, leaving 9 bases of the junction unmatched. This CDR3 is 16 amino acids long. Germline lookup yields CDR1 SEHNR and CDR2 FQNEAQ (reference sequence).

This clonotype has at least ten counts. The J gene is TRBJ2-5, the V gene TRBV20-1, with a tentative D call TRBD1 (7 bases). Germline CDR1 reads DFQATT; CDR2 reads SNEGSKA (reference sequence). Trimming cost V 6 bases and J 4 bases, with 21 bases left between them. This CDR3 is built from 15 residues. The CDR3 is CSAYPMEGAGETQYF. CDR3 in DNA: TGCAGTGCATACCCTATGGAGGGGGCGGGAGAGACCCAGTACTTC.